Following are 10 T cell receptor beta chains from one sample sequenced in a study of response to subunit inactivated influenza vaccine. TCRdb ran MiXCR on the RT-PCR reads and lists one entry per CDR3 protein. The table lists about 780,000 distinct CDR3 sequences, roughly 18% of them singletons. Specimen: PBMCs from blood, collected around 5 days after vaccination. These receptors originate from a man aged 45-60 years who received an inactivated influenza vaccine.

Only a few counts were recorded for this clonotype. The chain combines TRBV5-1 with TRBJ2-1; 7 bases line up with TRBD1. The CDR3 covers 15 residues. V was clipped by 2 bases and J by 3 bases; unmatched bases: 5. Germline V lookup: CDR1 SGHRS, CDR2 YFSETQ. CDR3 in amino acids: CASSLFPGGYNEQFF. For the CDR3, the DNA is TGCGCCAGCAGCTTATTTCCAGGGGGCTACAATGAGCAGTTCTTC.

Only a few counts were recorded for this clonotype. CDR3 nucleotides: TGTGCCAGCAGCCCCAAGGACCAGCCCCAGCATTTT. Encoded protein: CASSPKDQPQHF. J is TRBJ1-5 and V is TRBV21-1. TRBV21-1 is a documented pseudogene. CDR3 length equals 12 residues.

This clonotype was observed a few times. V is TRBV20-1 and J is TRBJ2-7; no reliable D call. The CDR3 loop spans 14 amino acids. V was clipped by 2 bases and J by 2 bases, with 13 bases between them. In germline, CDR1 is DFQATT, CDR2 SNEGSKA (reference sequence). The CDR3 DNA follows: TGCAGTGCTAGACGGACGCCGCCCCCCTACGAGCAGTACTTC. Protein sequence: CSARRTPPPYEQYF.

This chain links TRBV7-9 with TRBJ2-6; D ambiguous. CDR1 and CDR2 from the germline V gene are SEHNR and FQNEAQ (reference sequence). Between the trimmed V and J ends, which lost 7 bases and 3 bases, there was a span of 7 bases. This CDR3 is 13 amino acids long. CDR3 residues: CASKWDGANVLTF. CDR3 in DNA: TGTGCCAGCAAATGGGATGGGGCCAACGTCCTGACTTTC.

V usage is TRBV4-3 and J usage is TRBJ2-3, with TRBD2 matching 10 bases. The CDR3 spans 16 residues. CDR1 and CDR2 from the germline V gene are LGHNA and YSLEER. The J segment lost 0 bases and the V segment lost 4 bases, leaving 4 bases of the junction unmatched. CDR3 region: CASSLSGRTSTDTQYF. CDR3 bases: TGCGCCAGCAGCCTTAGCGGGAGGACTAGCACAGATACGCAGTATTTT.

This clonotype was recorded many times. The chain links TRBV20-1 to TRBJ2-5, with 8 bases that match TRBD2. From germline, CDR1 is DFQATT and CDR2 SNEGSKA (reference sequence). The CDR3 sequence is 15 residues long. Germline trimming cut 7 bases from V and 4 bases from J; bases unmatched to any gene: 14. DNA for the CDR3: TGCAGTGTGCTCCGAGGTAGCGGGATATTAGAGACCCAGTACTTC. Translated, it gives CSVLRGSGILETQYF.

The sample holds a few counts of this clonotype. The CDR3 region has the DNA TGTGCCAGCAGCTTAGCGAGAGGGTCTACTAATGAAAAACTGTTTTTT. Translated, it gives CASSLARGSTNEKLFF. This sequence joins TRBV7-2 and TRBJ1-4, with D uncertain. Trimming stripped 0 bases from V and 2 bases from J, with 10 bases between. The length of the CDR3 is 16 residues. In germline, CDR1 is SGHTA, CDR2 FQGNSA.

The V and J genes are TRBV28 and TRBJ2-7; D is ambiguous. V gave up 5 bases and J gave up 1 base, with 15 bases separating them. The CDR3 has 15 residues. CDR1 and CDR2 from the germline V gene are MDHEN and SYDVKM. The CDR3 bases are TGTGCCAGCAGTCCGGCGGACGGTCCTTCCTACGAGCAGTACTTC. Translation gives CASSPADGPSYEQYF. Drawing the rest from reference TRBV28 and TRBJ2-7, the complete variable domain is DVKVTQSSRYLVKRTGEKVFLECVQDMDHENMFWYRQDPGLGLRLIYFSYDVKMKEKGDIPEGYSVSREKKERFSLILESASTNQTSMYLCASSPADGPSYEQYFGPGTRLTVT.

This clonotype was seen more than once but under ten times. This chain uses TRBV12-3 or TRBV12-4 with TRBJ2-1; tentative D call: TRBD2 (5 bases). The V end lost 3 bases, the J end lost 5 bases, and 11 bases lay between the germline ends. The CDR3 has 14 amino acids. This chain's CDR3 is CASSFGGHNNEQFF. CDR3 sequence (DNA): TGTGCCAGCAGTTTTGGCGGGCACAACAATGAGCAGTTCTTC.

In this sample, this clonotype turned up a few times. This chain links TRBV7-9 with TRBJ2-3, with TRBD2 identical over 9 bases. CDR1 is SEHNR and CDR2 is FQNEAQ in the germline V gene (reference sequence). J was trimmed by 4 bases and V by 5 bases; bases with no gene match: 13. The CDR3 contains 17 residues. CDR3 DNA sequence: TGTGCCAGCAGCACCGCTAGCGGGGCACCAAAGGCAGATACGCAGTATTTT. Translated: CASSTASGAPKADTQYF.